Given below is one T cell receptor beta chain in context. What it binds is unknown. This entry belongs to a study of cytomegalovirus exposure and HLA in healthy donors. Notes on the study in general: Donor immune exposure was known only as CMV serostatus. Using the classifier, cytomegalovirus status was reportedly diagnosed with high specificity and sensitivity.

CDR3 size: 14 residues. Germline V gene lookup returns CDR1 MNHNS and CDR2 SASEGT. Use of 60 Vbeta and 13 Jbeta primers characterized the PCR. TCRdb's copy holds only in-frame clones and misses some; the assay was immunoSEQ multiplex PCR. The table shows 150,000 or so clones, with roughly 80% occurring only once. This chain joins TRBV6-1 and TRBJ2-5; 7 bases align to TRBD1. The J call is doubtful: the DNA matches TRBJ2-7 better. This TCR derives from a man aged 50-60 years in good health and CMV-seropositive. The sequenced sample was PBMCs. The CDR3 reads CASTTGAPPYEQYF. The CDR3 bases are TGTGCCAGCACTACAGGGGCCCCTCCCTACGAGCAGTACTTC.